The 9 T cell receptor beta chains given below trace back to one sample, sequenced in a study of cytomegalovirus exposure and HLA in healthy donors. The PCR was carried out with 60 Vbeta primers and 13 Jbeta primers. Here immunoSEQ multiplex PCR was the method, and the copy in TCRdb shows in-frame clones only, minus some. The table includes some 130,000 clones, 70% to 85% detected once. The sample comprised PBMCs. All receptors come from a male donor in good health and CMV-seropositive.

V usage is TRBV21-1 and J usage is TRBJ2-7; the table gives TRBD2 as D, unverified against the DNA. TRBV21-1 is deemed a pseudogene. The CDR3 loop spans 15 amino acids. CDR3 protein: CASSKSVAGAYEQYF. The CDR3 coding sequence is TGTGCCAGCAGCAAAAGCGTAGCGGGGGCCTACGAGCAGTACTTC.

The chain couples TRBV6-5 to TRBJ2-7, with D hard to call. The CDR3 runs 15 residues. Between the trimmed V and J ends, which lost 5 bases and 0 bases, there was a span of 14 bases. Germline V gene data show CDR1 as MNHEY and CDR2 as SVGAGI. The CDR3 loop is CASSPLHRVSYEQYF. The CDR3 nucleotides read TGTGCCAGCAGTCCCCTTCATCGGGTCTCCTACGAGCAGTACTTC.

In this sample, this clone turned up once. V and J are TRBV28 and TRBJ2-7; a weak D match, TRBD1 (6 bases). CDR1 is MDHEN and CDR2 is SYDVKM in the germline V gene. V dropped 1 base and J dropped 1 base, with 14 bases sitting between them. The CDR3 runs 16 residues. The chain's CDR3 is CASSLSVTGPSYEQYF. The CDR3 DNA follows: TGTGCCAGCAGTTTATCGGTGACAGGTCCATCCTACGAGCAGTACTTC.

The chain employs TRBV2 and TRBJ2-1, with 13 bases matching TRBD2. V shed 6 bases and J 2 bases; nucleotides not matched to a gene: 1. From germline, CDR1 is SNHLY and CDR2 FYNNEI. This CDR3 has 15 residues. Here the CDR3 DNA reads TGTGCCAGCAGAGGGACTAGCGGGGCCTACAATGAGCAGTTCTTC. It encodes CASRGTSGAYNEQFF.

The V gene is TRBV10-3, the J gene TRBJ1-3; 7 positions match TRBD1. The V gene end was trimmed by 6 bases and the J gene end by 4 bases; junction bases not matched to a gene: 3. Germline V gene sequence: CDR1 ENHRY, CDR2 SYGVKD. The CDR3 spans 13 residues. CDR3 nucleotide sequence: TGTGCCATCAGCGGGACAGTCGGAAACACCATATATTTT. The encoded protein is CAISGTVGNTIYF.

CDR3 nucleotides: TGCGCCAGCAGCCAAGGGGGCGGGGGGGCCCAAGAGACCCAGTACTTC. It encodes CASSQGGGGAQETQYF. The V and J genes are TRBV4-1 and TRBJ2-5; 9 bases match TRBD2. Germline V CDR1 and CDR2: MGHRA, YSYEKL. V shed 1 base, J shed 1 base, and the junction held 4 bases outside the gene matches. This CDR3 has 16 amino acids.

The chain employs TRBV30 and TRBJ2-7, with D possibly being TRBD1 (6 bases). The CDR3 covers 14 residues. Trimming removed 4 bases from V and 6 bases from J, with 19 bases in between. CDR1 and CDR2 (germline): GTSNPN, SVGIG (reference sequence). The CDR3 sequence: CAWTPPGTQAEQYF. The CDR3 DNA is TGTGCCTGGACTCCACCCGGGACACAGGCCGAGCAGTACTTC.

The CDR3 protein is CASSPSRGQDYEQYF. CDR3 nucleotide sequence: TGTGCCAGCTCACCCTCCAGAGGACAGGACTACGAGCAGTACTTC. This rearrangement joins TRBV18 to TRBJ2-7; TRBD1 agrees at 7 bases. The V gene's germline CDR1 is KGHSH and CDR2 LQKENI. Losses at the gene ends were 3 bases for V and 3 bases for J; bases not matched to a gene: 8. The CDR3 loop spans 15 amino acids.

V and J are TRBV21-1 and TRBJ2-1; TRBD2, the table's D call, lacks a check against the DNA. TRBV21-1 represents a pseudogene. This CDR3 has 17 residues. CDR3 amino acids: CASSNRLAASGYNEQFF. The CDR3, as DNA: TGTGCCAGCAGCAACCGATTGGCCGCTAGCGGATACAATGAGCAGTTCTTC.